This TCR beta chain was recorded in a study of OX40 agonist ivuxolimab in advanced cancers. Study-level background: Participants, around 80% male, averaged roughly 55 years of age, ranging from 23 to 79.

The CDR3 runs to 14 residues. V was clipped by 1 base and J by 0 bases, with 6 bases between them. The germline V gene has CDR1 SGHAT and CDR2 FQNNGV. Study-wide findings and caveats: Relative to CD4+ cells, CD8+ T cells on average had more expanded clones.

The study sampled blood at baseline, cycle 4 day 1, and cycle 7 day 1. This table comes from immunoSEQ multiplex PCR, and its TCRdb copy is limited to in-frame clones, with some not included. Of 65,000 to 80,000 clones listed, 86% are singletons. This clone was observed once. Its specificity is not known. The origin of this receptor is an adult with an advanced solid tumor such as melanoma, head and neck, liver or kidney cancer. The chain recombines TRBV11-2 with TRBJ1-2; no definite D call. The sequenced sample was CD4+ or CD8+ T cells sorted from blood, obtained in a trial of the OX40 agonist ivuxolimab. CDR3 bases: TGTGCCAGCAGCTTAGGCCTCGCTAACTATGGCTACACCTTC. It specifies CASSLGLANYGYTF.